The next 6 T cell receptor beta chains were all read from a single sample in a study of blood T cell repertoires in COVID-19. Only in-frame clones appear in the TCRdb table, and some are missing; sequencing was by immunoSEQ multiplex PCR. In the table there are approximately 140,000 clones, approximately 88% of which are singletons. The sample was PBMCs or T cells enriched from blood (not recorded which). The receptors shown here come from a woman aged 25 to 45 with acute COVID-19.

The chain recombines TRBV3-1 (or the pseudogene TRBV3-2) with TRBJ2-2; 8 bases agree with TRBD1. J lost 4 bases, V lost 3 bases, and 1 base had no gene match. Germline CDR1 reads LGHDT; CDR2 reads YNNKEL (reference sequence). CDR3 length: 14 residues. This CDR3 is CASSHGTGTGELFF. CDR3 DNA: TGTGCCAGCAGCCACGGGACAGGCACCGGGGAGCTGTTTTTT.

The genes are TRBV29-1 and TRBJ1-1, with D unresolved. The V gene's germline CDR1 is SQVTM and CDR2 ANQGSEA. The CDR3 runs 13 residues. Trimming removed 4 bases from V and 1 base from J, with 10 bases in between. The CDR3, as DNA: TGCAGCGTTGGATTAGGCGGGAACACTGAAGCTTTCTTT. It specifies CSVGLGGNTEAFF.

This chain uses TRBV7-9 with TRBJ2-5; D is unclear. V was shortened by 5 bases and J by 3 bases, with 13 bases between the two germline ends. CDR3 length equals 14 residues. The germline gives CDR1 SEHNR, CDR2 FQNEAQ (reference sequence). CDR3 DNA sequence: TGTGCCAGCAGCCCGCCTAATTTGGAAGAGACCCAGTACTTC. It translates to CASSPPNLEETQYF.

The chain has TRBV28 and TRBJ2-7; the match to TRBD2 covers 10 bases. The germline V gene encodes CDR1 MDHEN and CDR2 SYDVKM. After removal of 7 bases from V and 5 bases from J, the junction contained 8 bases not matched to a gene. The CDR3 totals 14 residues. The CDR3 loop reads CASTLGLAGDEQYF. DNA for the CDR3: TGTGCCAGCACCCTAGGGCTAGCGGGAGACGAGCAGTACTTC.

The V and J genes are TRBV5-5 and TRBJ2-7, with TRBD2 as a possible D gene (5 bases). CDR1 is SGHKS, CDR2 YYEKEE, per germline (reference sequence). V lost 2 bases and J 6 bases, leaving 9 bases between the germline ends. The CDR3 runs 12 residues. The CDR3 loop reads CASSLLAGEQYF. The CDR3 coding sequence is TGTGCCAGCAGCTTATTGGCGGGCGAGCAGTACTTC. The full variable domain, completed using reference TRBV5-5 and TRBJ2-7, is DAGVTQSPTHLIKTRGQQVTLRCSPISGHKSVSWYQQVLGQGPQFIFQYYEKEERGRGNFPDRFSARQFPNYSSELNVNALLLGDSALYLCASSLLAGEQYFGPGTRLTVT.

This chain uses TRBV5-6 with TRBJ2-7; tentative D call: TRBD2 (6 bases). Germline lookup yields CDR1 SGHDT and CDR2 YYEEEE. This CDR3 region has 13 residues. The V and J ends lost 0 bases and 2 bases respectively, with 6 bases between them. This CDR3 is CASSLGGTYEQYF. For the CDR3, the DNA is TGTGCCAGCAGCTTGGGCGGGACCTACGAGCAGTACTTC.